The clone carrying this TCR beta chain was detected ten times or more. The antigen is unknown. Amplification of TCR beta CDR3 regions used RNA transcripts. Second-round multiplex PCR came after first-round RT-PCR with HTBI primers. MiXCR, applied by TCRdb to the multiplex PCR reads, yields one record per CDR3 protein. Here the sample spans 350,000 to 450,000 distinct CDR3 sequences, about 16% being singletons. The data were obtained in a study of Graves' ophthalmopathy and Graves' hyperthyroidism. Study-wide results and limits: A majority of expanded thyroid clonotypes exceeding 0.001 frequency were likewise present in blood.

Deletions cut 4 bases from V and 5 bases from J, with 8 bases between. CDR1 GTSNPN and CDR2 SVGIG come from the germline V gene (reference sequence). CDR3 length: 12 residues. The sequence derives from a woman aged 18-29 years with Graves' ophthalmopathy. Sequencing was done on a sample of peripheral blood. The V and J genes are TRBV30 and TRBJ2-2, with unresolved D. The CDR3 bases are TGTGCCTGGATCTCCCGTACCGGGGAGCTGTTTTTT. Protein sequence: CAWISRTGELFF.